These T cell receptor beta chains were read from a single sample in a study of regulatory T cells in long-lasting Graves disease. TCRdb called the multiplex PCR reads again in MiXCR, with one record for every CDR3 protein. The table has fewer than 550,000 distinct CDR3 sequences, 16% seen once; the top ten hold about 23%. This sample was also put to use in a study of T cells in Graves' hyperthyroidism and ophthalmopathy.

This specimen was peripheral blood mononuclear cells (PBMCs), taken at new diagnosis, from a patient treated with antithyroid drugs. These receptors originate from a woman younger than 35 with Graves disease. The CDR3 runs from the conserved cysteine through the conserved F or W. A D gene is named only where the DNA matches it firmly. A clone size is listed for some rows: how often the clone was seen (once, few, many), or a class if it is expanded.

TRBJ1-6 | - | TRBD1 | TRBV9 | CASSGQGRNSPLHF | TGTGCCAGCAGCGGACAGGGTAGGAATTCACCCCTCCACTTT
TRBJ2-7 | many | TRBD2 | TRBV7-2 | CASSLGAGVGEQYF | TGTGCCAGCAGCTTAGGAGCGGGAGTCGGGGAGCAGTACTTC
TRBJ2-5 | many | - | TRBV28 | CASVARGQETQYF | TGTGCCAGCGTGGCCAGGGGTCAAGAGACCCAGTACTTC
TRBJ1-3 | many | - | TRBV28 | CASMEGWKNTIYF | TGTGCCAGCATGGAGGGGTGGAAAAACACCATATATTTT
TRBJ2-7 | many | - | TRBV11-1 | CASSLVDYTYEQYF | TGTGCCAGCAGCTTAGTTGACTACACCTACGAGCAGTACTTC
TRBJ1-5 | few | - | TRBV5-5 | CASSFENQPQHF | TGTGCCAGCAGCTTCGAGAATCAGCCCCAGCATTTT
TRBJ2-1 | many | TRBD1 | TRBV2 | CASSPDRADEQFF | TGTGCCAGCAGCCCAGACAGGGCTGATGAGCAGTTCTTC
TRBJ2-4 | - | TRBD1 | TRBV11-3 | CASSYQGAALGKNIQYF | TGTGCCAGCAGCTATCAGGGGGCAGCTTTAGGCAAAAACATTCAGTACTTC
TRBJ2-7 | many | TRBD2 | TRBV27 | CASSLRGLGGNEQYF | TGTGCCAGCAGTTTAAGGGGCTTGGGGGGGAACGAGCAGTACTTC
TRBJ2-7 | few | - | TRBV15 | CATSREFAGTYEQYF | TGTGCCACCAGCAGAGAGTTTGCGGGGACCTACGAGCAGTACTTC
TRBJ2-1 | many | TRBD2 | TRBV7-9 | CASSLGLAGYNEQFF | TGTGCCAGCAGCTTGGGGCTAGCGGGTTATAATGAGCAGTTCTTC
TRBJ2-7 | - | TRBD2 | TRBV11-2 | CASSFDLHTSGFYEQYF | TGTGCCAGCAGCTTCGATCTACACACTAGCGGATTCTACGAGCAGTACTTC
TRBJ1-4 | few | TRBD1 | TRBV29-1 | CSVELEGALGEKLFF | TGCAGCGTTGAGTTGGAGGGGGCGCTTGGTGAAAAACTGTTTTTT
TRBJ2-1 | many | TRBD2 | TRBV7-9 | CASSHGTSGQGYNEQFF | TGTGCCAGCAGCCATGGGACTAGCGGGCAAGGGTACAATGAGCAGTTCTTC
TRBJ1-1 | many | - | TRBV7-8 | CASSPRGALNTEAFF | TGTGCCAGCAGCCCCCGTGGGGCGTTGAACACTGAAGCTTTCTTT
TRBJ1-1 | few | - | TRBV5-1 | CASSLAGGRDTEAFF | TGCGCCAGCAGCTTGGCCGGGGGGAGAGACACTGAAGCTTTCTTT
TRBJ2-1 | few | TRBD2 | TRBV11-2 | CASSLVGGRDNEQFF | TGTGCCAGCAGCTTAGTCGGCGGGAGGGACAATGAGCAGTTCTTC
TRBJ1-1 | many | TRBD1 | TRBV30 | CAWRTRQGGTEAFF | TGTGCCTGGAGGACGAGACAGGGGGGGACTGAAGCTTTCTTT
TRBJ2-1 | few | - | TRBV30 | CAWMGGGRGSYNEQFF | TGTGCCTGGATGGGGGGAGGCAGGGGCTCCTACAATGAGCAGTTCTTC
TRBJ2-1 | many | - | TRBV7-9 | CASSFRRGPAAYSSYNEQFF | TGTGCCAGCAGCTTTAGACGGGGGCCGGCCGCCTACTCCTCCTACAATGAGCAGTTCTTC
TRBJ2-5 | many | - | TRBV20-1 | CSASSGQETQYF | TGCAGTGCTAGTAGCGGCCAAGAGACCCAGTACTTC
TRBJ2-5 | many | TRBD2 | TRBV11-3 | CASSLTLAGSAQETQYF | TGTGCCAGCAGCTTAACGCTAGCGGGGAGTGCACAAGAGACCCAGTACTTC
TRBJ2-3 | many | TRBD2 | TRBV15 | CATSRPQGLAEDTQYF | TGTGCCACCAGCAGACCCCAGGGACTAGCGGAAGATACGCAGTATTTT
TRBJ2-1 | - | - | TRBV7-2 | CASSQTQSSYNEQFF | TGTGCCAGCAGCCAGACTCAAAGCTCCTACAATGAGCAGTTCTTC
TRBJ2-1 | - | TRBD2 | TRBV15 | CATSSLYGLATRQFF | TGTGCCACCAGCAGTTTATATGGACTAGCGACCCGTCAGTTCTTC
TRBJ2-1 | many | TRBD2 | TRBV3-1 | CASSFRDYYNEQFF | TGTGCCAGCAGCTTCCGGGACTATTACAATGAGCAGTTCTTC
TRBJ2-1 | many | - | TRBV2 | CASRAQDYNEQFF | TGTGCCAGCAGAGCACAGGACTACAATGAGCAGTTCTTC
TRBJ2-7 | - | - | TRBV5-1 | CASSSGLSESYEQYF | TGCGCCAGCAGCTCTGGGCTATCCGAATCCTACGAGCAGTACTTC
TRBJ2-2 | many | TRBD2 | TRBV7-9 | CASSSSEGGSGGNTGELFF | TGTGCCAGCAGCTCCAGCGAGGGGGGCAGCGGGGGGAACACCGGGGAGCTGTTTTTT
TRBJ1-4 | few | - | TRBV7-2 | CASSLSGRFDEKLFF | TGTGCCAGCAGCTTAAGTGGGAGATTCGATGAAAAACTGTTTTTT